The clone carrying this T cell receptor (beta chain) was seen a handful of times. The antigen is unknown. Per germline, CDR1 LNHDA and CDR2 SQIVND (reference sequence). The CDR3 runs to 13 residues. V dropped 5 bases and J dropped 7 bases, with 11 bases sitting between them. This entry belongs to a study of T cell repertoires in ileal Crohn's disease. Across the whole study: At surgery, about 34% of patients smoked, with median disease duration 7.9 years. All patients had surgery for stricturing (about 60%) or penetrating (around 39%) disease.

Clones were sequenced by immunoSEQ multiplex PCR, and TCRdb holds only the in-frame ones, with some missing. Of 2,600 or so clones listed, around 73% were seen once; the top ten hold under 25%. Noted time point: neoterminal ileum biopsy at postoperative endoscopy, about 6 months after surgery. Study-level findings and limits: Endoscopic recurrence occurred in every patient whose clonality exceeded 26.8%.

The J gene is TRBJ1-4, the V gene TRBV19, with D possibly being TRBD1 (6 bases). This receptor was taken from an adult with Crohn's disease. Sequenced input: ileal tissue. CDR3 nucleotides: TGTGCCAGTAGTCGGGGGGCTCGTGAAAAACTGTTTTTT. This sequence encodes CASSRGAREKLFF.